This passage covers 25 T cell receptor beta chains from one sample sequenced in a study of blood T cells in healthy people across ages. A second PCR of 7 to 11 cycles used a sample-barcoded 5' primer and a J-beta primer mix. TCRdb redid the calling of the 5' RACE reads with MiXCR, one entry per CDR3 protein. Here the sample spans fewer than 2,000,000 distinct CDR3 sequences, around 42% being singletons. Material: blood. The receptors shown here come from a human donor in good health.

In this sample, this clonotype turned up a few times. CDR3 nucleotides: TGTGCCAGCAGTAACAGTATGACAGGGATCTATGGCTACACCTTC. It yields the protein CASSNSMTGIYGYTF. The chain is built from TRBV6-5 and TRBJ1-2, with 7 bases aligning to TRBD1. J was trimmed by 4 bases and V by 5 bases; bases with no gene match: 10. Germline V gives CDR1 MNHEY, CDR2 SVGAGI. This CDR3 has 15 residues.

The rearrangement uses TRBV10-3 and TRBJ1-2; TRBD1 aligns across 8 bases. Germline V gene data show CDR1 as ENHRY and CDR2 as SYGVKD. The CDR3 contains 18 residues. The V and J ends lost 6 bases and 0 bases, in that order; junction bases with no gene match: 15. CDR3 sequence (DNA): TGTGCCATCAGCGAGCACGGGACAGGCCTTTTCTCTAACTATGGCTACACCTTC. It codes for CAISEHGTGLFSNYGYTF.

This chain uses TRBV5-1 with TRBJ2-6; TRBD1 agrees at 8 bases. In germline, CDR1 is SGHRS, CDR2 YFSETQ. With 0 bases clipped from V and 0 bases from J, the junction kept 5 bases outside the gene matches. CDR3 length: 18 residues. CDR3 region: CASSLEGTGFSGANVLTF. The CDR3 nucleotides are TGCGCCAGCAGCTTGGAGGGGACAGGTTTCTCTGGGGCCAACGTCCTGACTTTC.

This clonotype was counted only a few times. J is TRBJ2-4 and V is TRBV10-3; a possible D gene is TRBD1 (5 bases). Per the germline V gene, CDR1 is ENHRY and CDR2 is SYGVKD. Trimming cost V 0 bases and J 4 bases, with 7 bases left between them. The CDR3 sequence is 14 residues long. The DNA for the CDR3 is TGTGCCATCAGTGAGTCAACAGGAAAAAACATTCAGTACTTC. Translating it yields CAISESTGKNIQYF.

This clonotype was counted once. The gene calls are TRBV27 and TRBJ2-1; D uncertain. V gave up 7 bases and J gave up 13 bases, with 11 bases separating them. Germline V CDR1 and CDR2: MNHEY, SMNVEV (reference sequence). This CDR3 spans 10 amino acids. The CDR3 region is CASMGETQFF. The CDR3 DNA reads TGTGCCAGCATGGGTGAGACCCAGTTCTTC.

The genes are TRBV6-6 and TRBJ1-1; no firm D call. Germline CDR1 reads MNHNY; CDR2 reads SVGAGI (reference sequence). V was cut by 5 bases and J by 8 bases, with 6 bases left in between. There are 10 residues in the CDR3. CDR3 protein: CASSQTEAFF. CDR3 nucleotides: TGTGCCAGCAGTCAAACGGAAGCTTTCTTT.

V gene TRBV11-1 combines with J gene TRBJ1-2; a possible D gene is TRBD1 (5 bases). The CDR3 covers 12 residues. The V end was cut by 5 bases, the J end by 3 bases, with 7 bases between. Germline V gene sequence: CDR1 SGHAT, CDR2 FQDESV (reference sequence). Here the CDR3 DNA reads TGTGCCAGCAGCGCAGGGTACTATGGCTACACCTTC. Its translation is CASSAGYYGYTF.

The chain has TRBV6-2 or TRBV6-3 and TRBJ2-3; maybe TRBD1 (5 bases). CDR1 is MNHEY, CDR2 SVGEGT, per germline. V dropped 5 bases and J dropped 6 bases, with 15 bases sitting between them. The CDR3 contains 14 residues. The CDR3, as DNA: TGTGCCAGCAGTGTGACAGAGGAAGGTGATACGCAGTATTTT. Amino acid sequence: CASSVTEEGDTQYF.

CDR3 nucleotides: TGTGCCAGCAGCCAGGTCACCGGGACTAGCGGGGTCCCGCACTCCTACAATGAGCAGTTCTTC. Protein product: CASSQVTGTSGVPHSYNEQFF. The genes are TRBV3-1 and TRBJ2-1; 13 bases fit TRBD2. The CDR3 covers 21 residues. Germline V gene lookup returns CDR1 LGHDT and CDR2 YNNKEL (reference sequence). After removal of 3 bases from V and 0 bases from J, the junction contained 14 bases not matched to a gene.

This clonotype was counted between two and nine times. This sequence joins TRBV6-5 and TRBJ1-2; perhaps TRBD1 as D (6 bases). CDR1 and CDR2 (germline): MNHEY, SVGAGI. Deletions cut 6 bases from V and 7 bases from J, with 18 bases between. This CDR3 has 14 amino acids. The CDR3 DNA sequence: TGTGCCAGCAGCCTCGGGACACAAGGACGTGGCTACACCTTC. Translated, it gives CASSLGTQGRGYTF.

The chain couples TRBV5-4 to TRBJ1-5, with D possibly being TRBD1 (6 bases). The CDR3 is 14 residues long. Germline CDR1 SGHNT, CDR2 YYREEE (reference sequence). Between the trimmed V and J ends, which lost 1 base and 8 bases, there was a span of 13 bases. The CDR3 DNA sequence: TGTGCCAGCAGCTTGTGGGGGGCTAGGGAGCCCCAGCATTTT. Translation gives CASSLWGAREPQHF.

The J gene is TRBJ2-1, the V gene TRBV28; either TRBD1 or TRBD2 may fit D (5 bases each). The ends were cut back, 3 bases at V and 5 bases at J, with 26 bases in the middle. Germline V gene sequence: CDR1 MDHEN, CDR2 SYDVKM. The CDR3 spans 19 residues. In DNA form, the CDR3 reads TGTGCCAGCAGTTTGGGCGAGGGACGAATCCGATTCGGCGACAATGAGCAGTTCTTC. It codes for CASSLGEGRIRFGDNEQFF.

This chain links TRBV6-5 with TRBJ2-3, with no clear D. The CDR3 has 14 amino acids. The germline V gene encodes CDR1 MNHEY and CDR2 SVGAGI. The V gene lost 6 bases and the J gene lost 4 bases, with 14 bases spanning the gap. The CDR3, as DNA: TGTGCCAGCAGCCTATCGATATTCGCAGATACGCAGTATTTT. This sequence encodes CASSLSIFADTQYF.

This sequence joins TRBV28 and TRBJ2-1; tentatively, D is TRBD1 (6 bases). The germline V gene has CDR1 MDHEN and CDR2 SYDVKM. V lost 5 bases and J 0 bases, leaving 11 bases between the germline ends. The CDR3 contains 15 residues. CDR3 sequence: CASSPGQRSYNEQFF. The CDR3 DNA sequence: TGTGCCAGCAGTCCGGGACAACGCTCCTACAATGAGCAGTTCTTC.

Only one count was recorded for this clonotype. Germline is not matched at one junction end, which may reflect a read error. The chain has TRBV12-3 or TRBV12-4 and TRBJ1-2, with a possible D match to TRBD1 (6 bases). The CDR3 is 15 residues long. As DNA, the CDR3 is TGTGCCAGCAGTTTATCCGGGGGCGCTTACTATGGCGACACCTTC. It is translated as CASSLSGGAYYGDTF.

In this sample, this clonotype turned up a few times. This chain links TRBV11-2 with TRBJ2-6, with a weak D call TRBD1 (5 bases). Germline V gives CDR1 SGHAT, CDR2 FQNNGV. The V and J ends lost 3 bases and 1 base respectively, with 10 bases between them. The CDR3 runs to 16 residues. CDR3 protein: CASSFVRGSGANVLTF. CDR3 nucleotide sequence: TGTGCCAGCAGCTTCGTAAGGGGTTCTGGGGCCAACGTCCTGACTTTC.

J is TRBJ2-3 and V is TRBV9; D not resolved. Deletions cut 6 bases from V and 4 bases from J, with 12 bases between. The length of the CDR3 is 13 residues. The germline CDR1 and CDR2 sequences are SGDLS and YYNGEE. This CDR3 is CASNQLYADTQYF. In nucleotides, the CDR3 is TGTGCCAGCAACCAGCTCTACGCAGATACGCAGTATTTT.

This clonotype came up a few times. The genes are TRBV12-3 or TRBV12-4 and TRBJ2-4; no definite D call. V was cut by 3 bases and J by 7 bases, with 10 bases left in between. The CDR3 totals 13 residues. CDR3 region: CASSFEVMNIQYF. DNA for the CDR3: TGTGCCAGCAGTTTTGAGGTGATGAACATTCAGTACTTC.

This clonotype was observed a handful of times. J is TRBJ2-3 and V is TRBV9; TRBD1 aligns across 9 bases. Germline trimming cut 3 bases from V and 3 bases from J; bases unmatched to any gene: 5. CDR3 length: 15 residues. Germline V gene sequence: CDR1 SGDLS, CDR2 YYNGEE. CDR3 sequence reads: CASSGTGDETDTQYF. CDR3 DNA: TGTGCCAGCAGCGGGACAGGGGATGAGACAGATACGCAGTATTTT.

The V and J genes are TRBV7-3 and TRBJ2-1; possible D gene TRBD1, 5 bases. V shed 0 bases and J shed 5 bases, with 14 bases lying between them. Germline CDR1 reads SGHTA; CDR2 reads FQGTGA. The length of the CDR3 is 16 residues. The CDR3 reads CASSLTPRDIHNEQFF. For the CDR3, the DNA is TGTGCCAGCAGCTTAACTCCCAGGGATATCCACAATGAGCAGTTCTTC.

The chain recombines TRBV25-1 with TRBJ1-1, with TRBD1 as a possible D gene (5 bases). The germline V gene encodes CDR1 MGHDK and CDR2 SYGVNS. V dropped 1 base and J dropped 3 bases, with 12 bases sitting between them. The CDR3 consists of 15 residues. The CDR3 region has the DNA TGTGCCAGCAGTGAATTTGCAGGGAAGGACACTGAAGCTTTCTTT. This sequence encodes CASSEFAGKDTEAFF.

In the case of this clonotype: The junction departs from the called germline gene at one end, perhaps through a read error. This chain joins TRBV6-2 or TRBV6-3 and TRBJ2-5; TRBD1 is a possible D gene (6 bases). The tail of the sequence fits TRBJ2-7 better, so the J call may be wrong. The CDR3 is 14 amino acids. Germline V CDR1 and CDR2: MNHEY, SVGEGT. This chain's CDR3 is CVSSTSDRTYEQYF. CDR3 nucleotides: TGTGTCAGCAGTACCAGCGACAGGACCTACGAGCAGTACTTC.

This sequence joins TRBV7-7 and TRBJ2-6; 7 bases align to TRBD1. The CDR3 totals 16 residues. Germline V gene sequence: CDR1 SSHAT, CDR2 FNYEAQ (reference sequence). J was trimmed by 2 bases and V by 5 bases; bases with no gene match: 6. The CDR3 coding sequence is TGTGCCAGCAGCCCTGACAGGGTGGCTGGGGCCAACGTCCTGACTTTC. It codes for CASSPDRVAGANVLTF.

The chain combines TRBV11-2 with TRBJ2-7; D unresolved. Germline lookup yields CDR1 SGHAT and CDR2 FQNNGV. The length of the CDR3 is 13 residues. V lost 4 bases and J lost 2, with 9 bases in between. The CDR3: CASSWSGTYEQYF. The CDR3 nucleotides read TGTGCCAGCAGCTGGTCAGGTACCTACGAGCAGTACTTC.

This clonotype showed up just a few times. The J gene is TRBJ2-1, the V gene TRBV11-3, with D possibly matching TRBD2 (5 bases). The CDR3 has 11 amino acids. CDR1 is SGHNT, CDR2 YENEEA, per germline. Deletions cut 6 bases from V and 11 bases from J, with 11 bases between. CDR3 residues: CASRGEGKQFF. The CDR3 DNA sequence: TGTGCCAGCAGAGGCGAGGGTAAGCAGTTCTTC.